A single sample gave rise to the 30 T cell receptor beta chains below, sequenced in a study of cytomegalovirus exposure and HLA in healthy donors. The PCR used 60 Vbeta and 13 Jbeta primers. Sequenced by immunoSEQ multiplex PCR; TCRdb stores in-frame clones only, minus some. The repertoire holds 100,000 to 150,000 clones, with over 65% as singletons. Sequences were obtained from PBMCs. The receptors stem from a female donor in good health and CMV-seropositive.

The chain recombines TRBV10-3 with TRBJ2-5, with D possibly matching TRBD1 (6 bases). Trimming stripped 3 bases from V and 3 bases from J, with 17 bases between. Germline values: CDR1 ENHRY, CDR2 SYGVKD. The CDR3 extends over 16 amino acids. The CDR3 is CAISEPLDSLKETQYF. CDR3 bases: TGTGCCATCAGTGAACCCCTGGACAGTTTGAAAGAGACCCAGTACTTC.

A remark on this clone: Other DNA variants within this sample encode the same CDR3. V is TRBV18 and J is TRBJ2-7, with D uncertain. The CDR3 has 13 amino acids. Trimming stripped 3 bases from V and 1 base from J, with 7 bases between. Germline assignment: CDR1 KGHSH and CDR2 LQKENI. CDR3: CASSPPGSYEQYF. CDR3 bases: TGTGCCAGCTCACCCCCCGGGTCCTACGAGCAGTACTTC.

This chain links TRBV5-4 with TRBJ1-6, with TRBD1 identical over 8 bases. Unmatched junction bases numbered 13, after V lost 4 bases and J lost 7 bases. The germline V gene has CDR1 SGHNT and CDR2 YYREEE (reference sequence). CDR3 length: 17 amino acids. The CDR3 loop is CASSPTDREARNSPLHF. The CDR3 nucleotides read TGTGCCAGCAGCCCGACGGACAGGGAGGCTCGGAATTCACCCCTCCACTTT.

This chain uses TRBV5-4 with TRBJ2-5; 10 bases agree with TRBD2. J lost 3 bases, V lost 0 bases, and 5 bases had no gene match. Germline loops: CDR1 SGHNT, CDR2 YYREEE (reference sequence). The CDR3 contains 16 residues. DNA of the CDR3: TGTGCCAGCAGCTTGGCCGGTGGGACTAGCGAAGAGACCCAGTACTTC. Translating gives CASSLAGGTSEETQYF.

This sequence joins TRBV11-2 and TRBJ2-7; D remains unclear. The CDR3 extends over 13 amino acids. Germline V gene lookup returns CDR1 SGHAT and CDR2 FQNNGV. Trimming stripped 4 bases from V and 0 bases from J, with 7 bases between. The CDR3 spells CASSSGSSYEQYF. CDR3 DNA: TGTGCCAGCAGCTCTGGCAGCTCCTACGAGCAGTACTTC.

The chain employs TRBV5-6 and TRBJ2-5; maybe TRBD1 (6 bases). From germline, CDR1 is SGHDT and CDR2 YYEEEE. V dropped 2 bases and J dropped 2 bases, with 10 bases sitting between them. The CDR3 has 14 amino acids. The CDR3 is CASSFFGQQETQYF. As DNA, the CDR3 is TGTGCCAGCAGCTTTTTCGGACAGCAAGAGACCCAGTACTTC.

The chain is built from TRBV9 and TRBJ2-1, with a weak D call TRBD1 (6 bases). From germline, CDR1 is SGDLS and CDR2 YYNGEE. The CDR3 extends over 15 amino acids. V lost 3 bases, J lost 0 bases, and 10 bases lay in between. CDR3 coding DNA: TGTGCCAGCAGCGCCCAGGGGAACTCCTACAATGAGCAGTTCTTC. This encodes CASSAQGNSYNEQFF.

This sequence joins TRBV27 and TRBJ1-1, with 7 nucleotides matching TRBD1. V gave up 6 bases and J gave up 8 bases; unmatched junction bases: 6. CDR1 is MNHEY and CDR2 is SMNVEV in the germline V gene (reference sequence). The CDR3 is 12 residues long. The CDR3 DNA is TGTGCCAGCAGGAGAGGGACAGTAGAAGCTTTCTTT. Translating gives CASRRGTVEAFF.

The V gene is TRBV6-6, the J gene TRBJ1-2; the match to TRBD1 covers 12 bases. The germline CDR1 and CDR2 sequences are MNHNY and SVGAGI (reference sequence). CDR3 length: 15 amino acids. V trimming: 8 bases; J trimming: 6 bases; junction bases outside the gene matches: 10. The CDR3 loop is CASGDPGQGANGYTF. DNA of the CDR3: TGTGCCAGCGGTGACCCGGGACAGGGGGCGAATGGCTACACCTTC.

The chain is built from TRBV7-9 and TRBJ1-3; 7 bases agree with TRBD1. This CDR3 is built from 18 residues. Trimming at V came to 2 bases and at J to 2 bases, leaving 12 bases not matched to a gene. Germline V lookup: CDR1 SEHNR, CDR2 FQNEAQ (reference sequence). The CDR3 spells CASSLNRSGGPTGNTIYF. The CDR3 nucleotides read TGTGCCAGCAGCTTAAACCGCTCAGGGGGACCTACTGGAAACACCATATATTTT.

V is TRBV6-4 and J is TRBJ1-2, with TRBD1 identical over 8 bases. J was trimmed by 7 bases and V by 4 bases; bases with no gene match: 8. Germline V gene sequence: CDR1 MRHNA, CDR2 SNTAGT. This CDR3 is 14 amino acids long. CDR3: CASSGEDRAGGYTF. The CDR3 bases are TGTGCCAGCAGTGGGGAGGACAGGGCGGGTGGCTACACCTTC.

The rearrangement uses TRBV5-1 and TRBJ2-2, with D possibly matching TRBD1 (7 bases). CDR3 size: 15 residues. V was cut by 0 bases and J by 6 bases, with 12 bases left in between. Germline V gives CDR1 SGHRS, CDR2 YFSETQ. This CDR3 is CASSLGQGGSGELFF. The CDR3 nucleotides are TGCGCCAGCAGCTTGGGACAGGGAGGATCCGGGGAGCTGTTTTTT.

This chain uses TRBV10-3 with TRBJ2-1; maybe TRBD2 (6 bases). This CDR3 is 14 amino acids long. CDR1 ENHRY and CDR2 SYGVKD come from the germline V gene. V shed 0 bases and J shed 4 bases, with 7 bases lying between them. CDR3 coding DNA: TGTGCCATCAGTGAGTCGGGACTTTACAATGAGCAGTTCTTC. Its translation is CAISESGLYNEQFF.

This CDR3 is CASSPGPQGGSGNTIYF. The CDR3 DNA reads TGCGCCAGCAGCCCGGGACCACAGGGGGGGTCTGGAAACACCATATATTTT. The rearrangement uses TRBV5-1 and TRBJ1-3; 8 nucleotides agree with TRBD1. V trimming: 4 bases; J trimming: 1 base; junction bases outside the gene matches: 10. Germline CDR1 SGHRS, CDR2 YFSETQ. The CDR3 covers 17 residues.

Only one count was recorded for this clone. The rearrangement joins TRBV30 to TRBJ1-6, with D tentatively TRBD1 (5 bases). V gave up 8 bases and J gave up 9 bases, with 20 bases separating them. Germline CDR1 is GTSNPN and CDR2 is SVGIG (reference sequence). This CDR3 has 14 residues. CDR3 in DNA: TGTGCCCACGGACATTCAATTCTTACTTCACCCCTCCACTTT. Translation gives CAHGHSILTSPLHF. Based on the CDR3 plus reference TRBV30 and TRBJ1-6, the full variable domain is SQTIHQWPATLVQPVGSPLSLECTVEGTSNPNLYWYRQAAGRGLQLLFYSVGIGQISSEVPQNLSASRPQDRQFILSSKKLLLSDSGFYLCAHGHSILTSPLHFGNGTRLTVT.

This clone was seen a handful of times. The chain joins TRBV28 to TRBJ1-1; TRBD1 agrees at 7 bases. This CDR3 spans 15 amino acids. After removal of 6 bases from V and 0 bases from J, the junction contained 7 bases not matched to a gene. Germline CDR1 and CDR2: MDHEN and SYDVKM. CDR3 sequence reads: CASSLQGPMNTEAFF. For the CDR3, the DNA is TGTGCCAGCAGCTTACAGGGGCCCATGAACACTGAAGCTTTCTTT.

On this clone: At one end the junction does not follow the germline gene, possibly because of a read error. This chain joins TRBV7-9 and TRBJ2-7; TRBD2 matches 7 bases. Germline V CDR1 and CDR2: SEHNR, FQNEAQ (reference sequence). The CDR3 has 14 amino acids. The CDR3 is CSSSPVGRGYEQYF. In DNA form, the CDR3 reads TGTTCCAGCAGCCCGGTGGGGAGGGGCTACGAGCAGTACTTC.

The rearrangement links TRBV29-1 to TRBJ2-3; D perhaps matches TRBD1 (5 bases). This CDR3 contains 12 residues. CDR1 and CDR2 (germline): SQVTM, ANQGSEA. Trimming took off 6 bases at V and 3 bases at J, with 10 bases between the two ends. In DNA form, the CDR3 reads TGCAGCGTACAGGTTATTACAGATACGCAGTATTTT. The encoded protein is CSVQVITDTQYF.

The CDR3 bases are TGCGCCAGCAGCTTGGTCCCAAACTCCTACAATGAGCAGTTCTTC. This codes for CASSLVPNSYNEQFF. The chain uses TRBV5-1 and TRBJ2-1; D remains unclear. CDR3 length equals 15 residues. The germline V gene encodes CDR1 SGHRS and CDR2 YFSETQ. Trimming shortened V by 0 bases and J by 0 bases, and 7 bases separated the two germline ends.

The V call is TRBV29-1, the J call TRBJ1-3; no clear D. The V gene's germline CDR1 is SQVTM and CDR2 ANQGSEA. The CDR3 sequence is 11 residues long. V was trimmed by 7 bases and J by 0 bases, leaving 4 bases between them. CDR3 sequence: CSADSGNTIYF. The DNA of the CDR3 is TGCAGCGCAGACTCTGGAAACACCATATATTTT.

The chain joins TRBV5-1 to TRBJ1-1, with 10 positions matching TRBD1. The germline CDR1 and CDR2 sequences are SGHRS and YFSETQ. V trimming: 4 bases; J trimming: 4 bases; junction bases outside the gene matches: 4. This CDR3 spans 14 amino acids. CDR3 residues: CASSPRDRGTEAFF. CDR3 in DNA: TGCGCCAGCAGCCCCCGGGACAGGGGCACTGAAGCTTTCTTT.

The rearrangement links TRBV5-1 to TRBJ2-1, with unresolved D. Between the trimmed V and J ends, which lost 0 bases and 5 bases, there was a span of 15 bases. The germline V gene has CDR1 SGHRS and CDR2 YFSETQ. The CDR3 has 16 amino acids. CDR3 region: CASSLAPAPTDNEQFF. For the CDR3, the DNA is TGCGCCAGCAGCTTGGCGCCAGCCCCAACAGACAATGAGCAGTTCTTC. The whole variable domain, filled in from reference TRBV5-1 and TRBJ2-1, reads KAGVTQTPRYLIKTRGQQVTLSCSPISGHRSVSWYQQTPGQGLQFLFEYFSETQRNKGNFPGRFSGRQFSNSRSEMNVSTLELGDSALYLCASSLAPAPTDNEQFFGPGTRLTVL.

V and J are TRBV9 and TRBJ2-2, with D tentatively TRBD1 (5 bases). Germline CDR1 reads SGDLS; CDR2 reads YYNGEE. The CDR3 spans 14 residues. Between the trimmed V and J ends, which lost 0 bases and 7 bases, there was a span of 10 bases. Here the CDR3 reads CASSVAGSSGELFF. CDR3 DNA: TGTGCCAGCAGCGTAGCAGGGTCTAGCGGGGAGCTGTTTTTT.

V gene TRBV5-4 combines with J gene TRBJ2-7, with D possibly TRBD2 on 6 matching bases. CDR1 is SGHNT and CDR2 is YYREEE in the germline V gene (reference sequence). CDR3 size: 13 residues. V dropped 2 bases and J dropped 0 bases, with 6 bases sitting between them. CDR3 DNA sequence: TGTGCCAGCAGCTTCGGGGGCTCCTACGAGCAGTACTTC. Residues: CASSFGGSYEQYF.

The chain links TRBV2 to TRBJ1-1, with D hard to call. The CDR3 runs 11 residues. Trimming pared 7 bases from V and 3 bases from J, leaving 6 bases between. Germline CDR1 SNHLY, CDR2 FYNNEI. The CDR3: CASKLYTEAFF. The CDR3 region has the DNA TGTGCCAGCAAGCTCTACACTGAAGCTTTCTTT.

In this sample, this clone turned up once. The gene calls are TRBV7-2 and TRBJ2-3, with D perhaps matching TRBD2 (6 bases). V was pared by 6 bases and J by 1 base, with 14 bases between. There are 15 residues in the CDR3. Germline V gives CDR1 SGHTA, CDR2 FQGNSA. CDR3 sequence: CASSKAAGRTDTQYF. DNA of the CDR3: TGTGCCAGCAGTAAAGCGGCGGGACGCACAGATACGCAGTATTTT.

V and J are TRBV5-1 and TRBJ2-3, with 9 positions matching TRBD2. The CDR3 runs 16 residues. The germline gives CDR1 SGHRS, CDR2 YFSETQ. After removal of 0 bases from V and 2 bases from J, the junction contained 4 bases not matched to a gene. The chain's CDR3 is CASSLGLAGTTDTQYF. CDR3 sequence (DNA): TGCGCCAGCAGCTTGGGTCTAGCGGGAACCACAGATACGCAGTATTTT.

The chain couples TRBV30 to TRBJ1-4; D may be TRBD1 (6 bases). V was cut by 4 bases and J by 7 bases, with 13 bases left in between. Germline loops: CDR1 GTSNPN, CDR2 SVGIG (reference sequence). This CDR3 region has 13 residues. CDR3: CAWNQGLGEKLFF. Written as DNA, the CDR3 is TGTGCCTGGAATCAGGGGCTGGGTGAAAAACTGTTTTTT.

The rearrangement joins TRBV19 to TRBJ1-4; the match to TRBD1 covers 7 bases. With 6 bases clipped from V and 8 bases from J, the junction kept 6 bases outside the gene matches. Germline CDR1 reads LNHDA; CDR2 reads SQIVND (reference sequence). CDR3 length equals 13 residues. The CDR3 here is CASSLQGVEKLFF. CDR3 DNA: TGTGCCAGTAGCCTGCAGGGGGTGGAAAAACTGTTTTTT. Full variable domain (missing parts from reference TRBV19 and TRBJ1-4): DGGITQSPKYLFRKEGQNVTLSCEQNLNHDAMYWYRQDPGQGLRLIYYSQIVNDFQKGDIAEGYSVSREKKESFPLTVTSAQKNPTAFYLCASSLQGVEKLFFGSGTQLSVL.

J is TRBJ2-6 and V is TRBV18, with D uncertain. V was clipped by 3 bases and J by 4 bases, with 4 bases between them. This CDR3 contains 13 residues. CDR1 and CDR2 (germline): KGHSH, LQKENI. The CDR3: CASSPEGANVLTF. CDR3 nucleotides: TGTGCCAGCTCACCGGAGGGGGCCAACGTCCTGACTTTC.